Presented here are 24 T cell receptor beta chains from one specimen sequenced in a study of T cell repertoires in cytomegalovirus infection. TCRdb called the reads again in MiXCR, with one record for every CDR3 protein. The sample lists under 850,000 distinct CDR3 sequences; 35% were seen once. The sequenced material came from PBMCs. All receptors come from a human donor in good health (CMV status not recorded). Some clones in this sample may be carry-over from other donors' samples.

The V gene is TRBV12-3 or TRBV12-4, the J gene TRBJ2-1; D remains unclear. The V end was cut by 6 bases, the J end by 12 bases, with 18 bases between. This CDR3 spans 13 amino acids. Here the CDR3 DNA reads TGTGCCAGCAGCGGCGCTTTGCTGCATCGGCAGTTCTTC. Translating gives CASSGALLHRQFF.

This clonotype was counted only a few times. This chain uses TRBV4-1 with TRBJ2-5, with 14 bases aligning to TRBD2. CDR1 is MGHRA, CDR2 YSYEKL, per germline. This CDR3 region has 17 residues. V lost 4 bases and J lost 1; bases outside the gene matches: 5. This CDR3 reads CASSPLGLAGGQETQYF. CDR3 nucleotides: TGCGCCAGCAGCCCGCTCGGACTAGCGGGGGGCCAAGAGACCCAGTACTTC.

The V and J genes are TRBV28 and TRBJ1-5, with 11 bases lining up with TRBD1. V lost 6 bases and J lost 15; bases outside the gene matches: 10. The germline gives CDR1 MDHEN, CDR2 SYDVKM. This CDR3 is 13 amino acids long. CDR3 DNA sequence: TGTGCCAGCAGGGGGGACAGGGGGGGCGGAAGGCATTTT. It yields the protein CASRGDRGGGRHF.

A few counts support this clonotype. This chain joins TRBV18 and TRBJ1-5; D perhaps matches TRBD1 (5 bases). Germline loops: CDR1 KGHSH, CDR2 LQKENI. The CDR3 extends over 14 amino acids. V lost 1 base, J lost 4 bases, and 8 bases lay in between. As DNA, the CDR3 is TGTGCCAGCTCACCACTCGGGACGAATCAGCCCCAGCATTTT. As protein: CASSPLGTNQPQHF.

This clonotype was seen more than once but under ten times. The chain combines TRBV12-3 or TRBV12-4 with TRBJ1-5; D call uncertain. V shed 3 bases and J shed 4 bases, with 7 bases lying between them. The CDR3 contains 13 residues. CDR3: CASSFLPNQPQHF. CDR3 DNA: TGTGCCAGCAGTTTTCTCCCTAATCAGCCCCAGCATTTT.

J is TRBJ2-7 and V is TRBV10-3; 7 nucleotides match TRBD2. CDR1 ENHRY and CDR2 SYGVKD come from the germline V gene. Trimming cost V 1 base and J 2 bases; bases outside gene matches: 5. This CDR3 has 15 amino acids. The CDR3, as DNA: TGTGCCATCAGTGAGTGGGAGGGAAAGCCCTACGAGCAGTACTTC. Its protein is CAISEWEGKPYEQYF.

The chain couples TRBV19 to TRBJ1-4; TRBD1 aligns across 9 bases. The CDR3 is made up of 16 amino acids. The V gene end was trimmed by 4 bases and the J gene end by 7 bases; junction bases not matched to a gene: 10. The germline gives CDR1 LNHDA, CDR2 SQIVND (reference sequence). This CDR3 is CASSSYSRDRVEKLFF. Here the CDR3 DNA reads TGTGCCAGTAGTAGCTACTCAAGGGACAGGGTTGAAAAACTGTTTTTT. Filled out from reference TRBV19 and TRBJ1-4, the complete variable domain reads DGGITQSPKYLFRKEGQNVTLSCEQNLNHDAMYWYRQDPGQGLRLIYYSQIVNDFQKGDIAEGYSVSREKKESFPLTVTSAQKNPTAFYLCASSSYSRDRVEKLFFGSGTQLSVL.

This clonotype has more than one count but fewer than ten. CDR3 protein: CASSLARDREGTDTQYF. In DNA, the CDR3 is TGTGCCAGCAGCTTAGCCCGGGACAGGGAGGGAACAGATACGCAGTATTTT. The chain employs TRBV7-6 and TRBJ2-3, with 9 bases aligning to TRBD1. This CDR3 comprises 17 residues. Per germline, CDR1 SGHVS and CDR2 FNYEAQ. V dropped 0 bases and J dropped 3; count of bases not matched to a gene: 7.

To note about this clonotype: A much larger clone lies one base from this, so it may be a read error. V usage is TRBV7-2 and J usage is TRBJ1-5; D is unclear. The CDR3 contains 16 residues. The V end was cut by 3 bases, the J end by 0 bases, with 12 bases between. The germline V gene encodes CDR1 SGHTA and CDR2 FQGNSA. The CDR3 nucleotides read TGTGCCAGCAGCTTCGGGTGGTCAAATAGCAATCAGCCCCAGCATTTT. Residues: CASSFGWSNSNQPQHF.

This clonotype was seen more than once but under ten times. The CDR3 nucleotides are TGTGCCAGCAGCGTTTTAGCAGGGGGGACTAACTATGGCTACACCTTC. It encodes CASSVLAGGTNYGYTF. The chain joins TRBV5-6 to TRBJ1-2, with 7 positions matching TRBD1. The germline CDR1 and CDR2 sequences are SGHDT and YYEEEE. Trimming took 4 bases from V and 0 from J; bases not matched to a gene: 9. The CDR3 spans 16 residues.

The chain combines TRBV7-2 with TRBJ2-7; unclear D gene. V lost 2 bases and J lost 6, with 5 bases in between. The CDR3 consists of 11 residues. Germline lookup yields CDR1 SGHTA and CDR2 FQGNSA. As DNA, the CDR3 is TGTGCCAGCAGCTTATGGTCCGAGCAGTACTTC. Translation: CASSLWSEQYF.

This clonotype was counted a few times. This CDR3 is CASSAGQVGKLFF. The CDR3 nucleotides are TGTGCCAGCAGCGCTGGACAGGTCGGAAAACTGTTTTTT. The chain has TRBV2 and TRBJ1-4; 7 bases agree with TRBD1. The CDR3 is 13 residues long. V was pared by 6 bases and J by 10 bases, with 8 bases of the junction left unmatched. CDR1 and CDR2 (germline): SNHLY, FYNNEI.

The CDR3 here is CASREYGNTEAFF. The CDR3 DNA is TGTGCCAGCAGGGAGTACGGGAACACTGAAGCTTTCTTT. The rearrangement links TRBV2 to TRBJ1-1; no clear D. The CDR3 contains 13 residues. Between the trimmed V and J ends, which lost 6 bases and 1 base, there was a span of 9 bases. Per germline, CDR1 SNHLY and CDR2 FYNNEI. The variable domain in full, completed from reference TRBV2 and TRBJ1-1, reads EPEVTQTPSHQVTQMGQEVILRCVPISNHLYFYWYRQILGQKVEFLVSFYNNEISEKSEIFDDQFSVERPDGSNFTLKIRSTKLEDSAMYFCASREYGNTEAFFGQGTRLTVV.

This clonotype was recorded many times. The CDR3 DNA follows: TGTGCCATCAACCCTGGGCCCCCAGCCACAGATACGCAGTATTTT. Its protein is CAINPGPPATDTQYF. The chain combines TRBV10-3 with TRBJ2-3; no reliable D call. Deletions cut 7 bases from V and 2 bases from J, with 16 bases between. The CDR3 extends over 15 amino acids. From germline, CDR1 is ENHRY and CDR2 SYGVKD.

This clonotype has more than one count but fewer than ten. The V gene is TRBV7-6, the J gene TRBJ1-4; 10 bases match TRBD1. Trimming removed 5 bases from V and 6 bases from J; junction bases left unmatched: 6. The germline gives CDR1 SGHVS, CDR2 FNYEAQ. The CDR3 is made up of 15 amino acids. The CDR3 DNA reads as TGTGCCAGCAGCCCTACCGGGACAGGGGATGAAAAACTGTTTTTT. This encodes CASSPTGTGDEKLFF. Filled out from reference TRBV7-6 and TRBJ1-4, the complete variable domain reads GAGVSQSPRYKVTKRGQDVALRCDPISGHVSLYWYRQALGQGPEFLTYFNYEAQQDKSGLPNDRFSAERPEGSISTLTIQRTEQRDSAMYRCASSPTGTGDEKLFFGSGTQLSVL.

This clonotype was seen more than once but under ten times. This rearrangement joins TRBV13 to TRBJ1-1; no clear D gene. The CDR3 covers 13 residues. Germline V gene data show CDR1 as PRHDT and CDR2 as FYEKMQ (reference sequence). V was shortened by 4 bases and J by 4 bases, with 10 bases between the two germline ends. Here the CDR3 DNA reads TGTGCCAGCAGCTCCGAACGGGGCACTGAAGCTTTCTTT. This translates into CASSSERGTEAFF.

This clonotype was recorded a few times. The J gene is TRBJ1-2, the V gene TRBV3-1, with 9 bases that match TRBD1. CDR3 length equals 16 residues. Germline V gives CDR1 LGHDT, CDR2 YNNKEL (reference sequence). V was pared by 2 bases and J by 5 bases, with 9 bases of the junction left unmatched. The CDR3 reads CASSQKTGGRGYGYTF. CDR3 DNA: TGTGCCAGCAGCCAAAAAACAGGGGGCCGAGGATATGGCTACACCTTC. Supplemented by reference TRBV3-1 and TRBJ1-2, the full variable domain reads DTAVSQTPKYLVTQMGNDKSIKCEQNLGHDTMYWYKQDSKKFLKIMFSYNNKELIINETVPNRFSPKSPDKAHLNLHINSLELGDSAVYFCASSQKTGGRGYGYTFGSGTRLTVV.

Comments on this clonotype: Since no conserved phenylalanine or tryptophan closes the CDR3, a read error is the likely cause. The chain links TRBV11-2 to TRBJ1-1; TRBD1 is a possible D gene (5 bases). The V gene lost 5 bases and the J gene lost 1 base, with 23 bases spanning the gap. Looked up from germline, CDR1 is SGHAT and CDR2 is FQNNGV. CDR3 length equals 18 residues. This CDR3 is CASSPDRNSPRRNTEAFL. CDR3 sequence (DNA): TGTGCCAGCAGCCCCGACAGAAATTCCCCAAGGCGGAACACTGAAGCTTTCTTA.

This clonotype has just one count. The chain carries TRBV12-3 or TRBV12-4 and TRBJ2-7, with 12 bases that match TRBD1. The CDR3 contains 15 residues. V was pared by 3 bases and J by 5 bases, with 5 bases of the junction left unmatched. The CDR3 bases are TGTGCCAGCAGTTTTGGGACAGGGGGCGCCCACGAGCAGTACTTC. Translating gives CASSFGTGGAHEQYF.

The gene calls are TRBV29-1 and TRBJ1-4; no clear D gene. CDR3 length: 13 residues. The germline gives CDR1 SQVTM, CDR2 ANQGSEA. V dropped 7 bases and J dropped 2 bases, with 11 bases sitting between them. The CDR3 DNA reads TGCAGCGCAAGGCTTTGGACTAATGAAAAACTGTTTTTT. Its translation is CSARLWTNEKLFF.

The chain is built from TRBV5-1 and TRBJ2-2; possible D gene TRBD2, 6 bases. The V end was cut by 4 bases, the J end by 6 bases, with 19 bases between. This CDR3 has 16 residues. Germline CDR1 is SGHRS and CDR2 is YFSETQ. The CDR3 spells CASSREAGQGPGELFF. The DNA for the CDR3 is TGCGCCAGCAGCCGAGAGGCGGGGCAGGGTCCCGGGGAGCTGTTTTTT.

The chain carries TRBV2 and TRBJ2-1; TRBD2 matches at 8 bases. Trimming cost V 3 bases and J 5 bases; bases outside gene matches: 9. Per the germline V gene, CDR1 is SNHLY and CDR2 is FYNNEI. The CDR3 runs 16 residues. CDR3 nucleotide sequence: TGTGCCAGCAGTGAGCCCCGGGGGGGTAACCACAATGAGCAGTTCTTC. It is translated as CASSEPRGGNHNEQFF.

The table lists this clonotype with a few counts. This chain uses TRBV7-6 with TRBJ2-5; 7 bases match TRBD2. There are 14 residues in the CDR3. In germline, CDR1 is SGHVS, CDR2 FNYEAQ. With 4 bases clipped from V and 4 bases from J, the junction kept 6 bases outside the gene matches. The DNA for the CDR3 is TGTGCCAGCAGCTCCCGGGACTACGGAGAGACCCAGTACTTC. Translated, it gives CASSSRDYGETQYF.

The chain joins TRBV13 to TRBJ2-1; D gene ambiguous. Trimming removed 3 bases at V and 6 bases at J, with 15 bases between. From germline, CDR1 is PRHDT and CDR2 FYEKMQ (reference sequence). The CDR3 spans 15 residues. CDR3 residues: CASSFRGDRGNEQFF. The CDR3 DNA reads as TGTGCCAGCAGCTTTCGTGGGGATAGAGGCAATGAGCAGTTCTTC.